This T cell receptor (beta chain) was sequenced in a study of blood T cell repertoires in COVID-19. This CDR3 contains 14 residues. V was shortened by 0 bases and J by 6 bases, with 11 bases between the two germline ends. Germline V gene lookup returns CDR1 ENHRY and CDR2 SYGVKD. This clone has only one observation. The protocol was immunoSEQ multiplex PCR, while the TCRdb copy is restricted to in-frame clones and leaves out a portion. This repertoire shows approximately 270,000 clones, around nine tenths found once; its top ten account for under 4%. Sequenced: peripheral blood. This clonotype originated in a man aged 18 to 29 with active or convalescent COVID-19. V and J are TRBV10-3 and TRBJ1-1; maybe TRBD1 (5 bases). The CDR3 is CAISESGGRSEAFF. CDR3 nucleotide sequence: TGTGCCATCAGTGAGTCGGGGGGGAGGTCTGAAGCTTTCTTT.